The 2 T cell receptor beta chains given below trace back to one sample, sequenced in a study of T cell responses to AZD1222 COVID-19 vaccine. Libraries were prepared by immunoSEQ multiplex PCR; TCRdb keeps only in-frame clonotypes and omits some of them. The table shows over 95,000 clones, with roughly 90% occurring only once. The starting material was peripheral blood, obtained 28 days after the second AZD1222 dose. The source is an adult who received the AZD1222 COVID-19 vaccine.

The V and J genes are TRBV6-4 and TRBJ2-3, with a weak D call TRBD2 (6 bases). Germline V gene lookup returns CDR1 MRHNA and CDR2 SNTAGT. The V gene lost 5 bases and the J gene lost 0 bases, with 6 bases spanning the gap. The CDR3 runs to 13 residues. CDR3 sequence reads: CASSSGSTDTQYF. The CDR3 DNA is TGTGCCAGCAGTAGCGGGAGCACAGATACGCAGTATTTT.

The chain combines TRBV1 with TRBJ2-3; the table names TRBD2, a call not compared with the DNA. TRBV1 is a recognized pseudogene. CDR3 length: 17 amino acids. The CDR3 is CTSSQVPAGGGGGTQYF. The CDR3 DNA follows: TGCACCAGCAGCCAAGTCCCTGCGGGAGGGGGGGGAGGTACGCAGTATTTT.